This TCR beta chain was observed in a study of low-dose radiotherapy and immunotherapy resistance in tumors. Overall study context: Patients were treated with intravenous nivolumab at 240 mg every two weeks and were also dosed with ipilimumab at 1 mg/kg every six weeks.

Gene-specific TRAV and TRBV primers were used for first-strand cDNA, covering alpha and beta chains. TCR amplification used roughly 20 PCR cycles, a constant-region primer and a V-primer adapter. TCRdb reprocessed the reads with MiXCR, giving one entry per CDR3 protein. The sample shows approximately 100,000 distinct CDR3 sequences, around 21% of them seen only once. This clonotype was seen a single time. As to time point: after trial treatment. Treatment denoted: LDRT plus nivolumab, ipilimumab, low-dose cyclophosphamide and aspirin (RACIN trial). Patients qualified if they had advanced solid tumors that lacked tumor-infiltrating lymphocytes. The length of the CDR3 is 14 residues. Germline V CDR1 and CDR2: SGHAT, FQNNGV. Trimming removed 6 bases from V and 0 bases from J, with 10 bases in between.

The TCR sequence derives from a male donor with prostate cancer. This sequence joins TRBV11-2 and TRBJ2-3; perhaps TRBD2 as D (6 bases). The sample consisted of PBMCs, taken after low-dose radiotherapy plus immunotherapy. This CDR3 reads CASRAGPSTDTQYF. The CDR3 DNA reads TGTGCCAGCAGAGCGGGTCCGAGCACAGATACGCAGTATTTT.